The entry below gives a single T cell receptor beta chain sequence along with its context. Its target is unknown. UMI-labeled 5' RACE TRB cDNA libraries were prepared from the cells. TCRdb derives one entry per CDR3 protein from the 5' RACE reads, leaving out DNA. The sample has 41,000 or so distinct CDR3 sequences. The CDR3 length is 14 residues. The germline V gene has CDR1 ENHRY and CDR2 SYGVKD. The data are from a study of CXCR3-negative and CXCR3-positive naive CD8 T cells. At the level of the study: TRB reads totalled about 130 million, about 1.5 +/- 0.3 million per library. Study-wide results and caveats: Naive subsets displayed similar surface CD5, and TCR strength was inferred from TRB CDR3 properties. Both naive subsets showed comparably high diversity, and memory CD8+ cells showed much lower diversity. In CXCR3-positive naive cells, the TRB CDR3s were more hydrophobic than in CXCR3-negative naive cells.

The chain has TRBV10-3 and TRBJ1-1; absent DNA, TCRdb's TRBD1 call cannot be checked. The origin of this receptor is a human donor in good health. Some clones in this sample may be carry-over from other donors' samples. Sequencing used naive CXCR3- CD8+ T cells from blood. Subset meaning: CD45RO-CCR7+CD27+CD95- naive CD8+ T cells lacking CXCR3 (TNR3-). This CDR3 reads CAIRNLQANTEAFF.